Each of the 27 T cell receptor beta chains below was sequenced from the same sample in a study of T cell repertoires in cytomegalovirus infection. Using its own MiXCR run on the reads, TCRdb lists one record per CDR3 protein. Of over 150,000 distinct CDR3 sequences listed, approximately 18% are singletons. Sequencing input: CD8+ T cells from PBMCs. These TCRs come from a human donor in good health (CMV status not recorded). Some clones in this sample may be carry-over from other donors' samples.

This clonotype showed up just a few times. The genes are TRBV28 and TRBJ1-5; D remains ambiguous. The CDR3 runs 15 residues. Germline V gene sequence: CDR1 MDHEN, CDR2 SYDVKM. V was cut by 7 bases and J by 0 bases, with 13 bases left in between. This chain's CDR3 is CASNPAGGSNQPQHF. Here the CDR3 DNA reads TGTGCCAGCAACCCCGCAGGAGGTAGCAATCAGCCCCAGCATTTT.

The rearrangement uses TRBV27 and TRBJ1-2, with a weak D call TRBD1 (6 bases). Per germline, CDR1 MNHEY and CDR2 SMNVEV (reference sequence). The V end lost 5 bases, the J end lost 8 bases, and 21 bases lay between the germline ends. This CDR3 comprises 15 residues. CDR3 nucleotide sequence: TGTGCCAGCAGTCGGACAGCGGATAATCGCTGGGGCTACACCTTC. Translated, it gives CASSRTADNRWGYTF.

V and J are TRBV6-6 and TRBJ1-1; D not resolved. Germline V gene lookup returns CDR1 MNHNY and CDR2 SVGAGI (reference sequence). Trimming left V 0 bases short and J 4 bases short, with 9 bases between. This CDR3 has 14 residues. The DNA for the CDR3 is TGTGCCAGCAGTTACTCCGGGGAGGTCACTGAAGCTTTCTTT. It is translated as CASSYSGEVTEAFF.

This clonotype was detected only a few times. The V gene is TRBV7-8, the J gene TRBJ1-6; D is uncertain. Trimming removed 5 bases at V and 7 bases at J, with 6 bases between. Germline-derived CDR1 and CDR2 are SGHVS and FQNEAQ. The CDR3 has 12 amino acids. The CDR3 DNA reads as TGTGCCAGCAGCCAAGGGAATTCACCCCTCCACTTT. This gives the protein CASSQGNSPLHF.

This clonotype showed up just a few times. The V and J genes are TRBV7-6 and TRBJ2-5, with 11 bases fitting TRBD2. Germline V CDR1 and CDR2: SGHVS, FNYEAQ. The CDR3 sequence is 16 residues long. V shed 3 bases and J 4 bases; nucleotides not matched to a gene: 7. The CDR3 DNA reads TGTGCCAGCAGCTTCAGTAGCGGGGGGGCGGGAGAGACCCAGTACTTC. Protein sequence: CASSFSSGGAGETQYF. The full variable domain, rest sourced from reference TRBV7-6 and TRBJ2-5, is GAGVSQSPRYKVTKRGQDVALRCDPISGHVSLYWYRQALGQGPEFLTYFNYEAQQDKSGLPNDRFSAERPEGSISTLTIQRTEQRDSAMYRCASSFSSGGAGETQYFGPGTRLLVL.

This clonotype was seen more than once but under ten times. The CDR3, as DNA: TGTGCCATCGGGACAGGGGAAAACTACGAGCAGTACTTC. Amino acid sequence: CAIGTGENYEQYF. J is TRBJ2-7 and V is TRBV10-3; 10 bases align to TRBD1. Trimming took 8 bases from V and 3 from J; bases not matched to a gene: 4. Germline loops: CDR1 ENHRY, CDR2 SYGVKD. The CDR3 is made up of 13 amino acids.

The V and J genes are TRBV5-6 and TRBJ1-1; D is ambiguous. The CDR3 is made up of 13 amino acids. CDR1 and CDR2 (germline): SGHDT, YYEEEE. V shed 0 bases and J shed 6 bases, with 9 bases lying between them. The CDR3 sequence is CASSLVSLPEAFF. As DNA, the CDR3 is TGTGCCAGCAGCTTGGTTTCGCTGCCTGAAGCTTTCTTT.

The sample holds a few counts of this clonotype. The chain uses TRBV28 and TRBJ1-6, with 8 bases lining up with TRBD1. This CDR3 comprises 15 residues. Germline V lookup: CDR1 MDHEN, CDR2 SYDVKM. J lost 6 bases, V lost 2 bases, and 3 bases had no gene match. The CDR3, as DNA: TGTGCCAGCAGTTTAGGGACAGGTGGTAATTCACCCCTCCACTTT. This codes for CASSLGTGGNSPLHF.

This clonotype has a handful of counts. V and J are TRBV6-9 and TRBJ2-7, with TRBD2 matching over 13 bases. This CDR3 contains 19 residues. Germline V gene data show CDR1 as MNHGY and CDR2 as SVAAGI. The trim removed 3 bases at V and 6 bases at J, leaving 17 bases unmatched. The CDR3 sequence is CASSYPGTSGDRQWAEQYF. The CDR3 nucleotides are TGTGCCAGCAGTTACCCCGGGACTAGCGGGGACAGACAGTGGGCCGAGCAGTACTTC.

This clonotype was seen more than once but under ten times. The J gene is TRBJ2-3, the V gene TRBV11-1; D could derive from TRBD1 or TRBD2 (5 bases each). Trimming removed 5 bases at V and 5 bases at J, with 17 bases between. The CDR3 runs to 15 residues. Germline assignment: CDR1 SGHAT and CDR2 FQDESV (reference sequence). CDR3 nucleotide sequence: TGTGCCAGCAGCGCTCTAGGGACGGTGGGAGATACGCAGTATTTT. Encoded protein: CASSALGTVGDTQYF.

V usage is TRBV19 and J usage is TRBJ1-5, with 7 bases fitting TRBD1. The V gene's germline CDR1 is LNHDA and CDR2 SQIVND (reference sequence). V shed 5 bases and J 4 bases; nucleotides not matched to a gene: 14. The CDR3 is 17 amino acids. CDR3 residues: CASSPTETGWYNQPQHF. The DNA for the CDR3 is TGTGCCAGTAGTCCGACCGAGACAGGGTGGTATAATCAGCCCCAGCATTTT.

This clonotype was seen more than once but under ten times. The V and J genes are TRBV20-1 and TRBJ2-7; D is undetermined. The germline gives CDR1 DFQATT, CDR2 SNEGSKA (reference sequence). The CDR3 contains 15 residues. Trimming removed 4 bases at V and 6 bases at J, with 22 bases between. DNA for the CDR3: TGCAGTGCTATTAGACCGGGTGGCCCCCCTGCCGAGCAGTACTTC. As protein: CSAIRPGGPPAEQYF.

This clonotype was picked up a small number of times. For the CDR3, the DNA is TGTGCTAGTGGTCCACCCGGGACTAGCGGGGCATACTACAATGAGCAGTTCTTC. It codes for CASGPPGTSGAYYNEQFF. This chain connects TRBV12-5 to TRBJ2-1; 13 positions agree with TRBD2. The CDR3 covers 18 residues. Looked up from germline, CDR1 is LGHNT and CDR2 is FRNRAP. With 5 bases clipped from V and 3 bases from J, the junction kept 10 bases outside the gene matches.

This clonotype was seen at least ten times. V and J are TRBV7-8 and TRBJ2-3; D unresolved. The CDR3 runs 13 residues. V lost 0 bases and J lost 1, with 2 bases in between. Germline V gives CDR1 SGHVS, CDR2 FQNEAQ. CDR3 protein: CASSLARTDTQYF. CDR3 nucleotides: TGTGCCAGCAGCTTAGCTCGCACAGATACGCAGTATTTT.

V is TRBV7-2 and J is TRBJ2-7; D call uncertain. The CDR3 totals 12 residues. V was trimmed by 5 bases and J by 6 bases, leaving 11 bases between them. Germline V gene lookup returns CDR1 SGHTA and CDR2 FQGNSA. The CDR3 bases are TGTGCCAGCAGCCCTTCCCCGCTCGAGCAGTACTTC. Its translation is CASSPSPLEQYF. Looking up the rest from reference TRBV7-2 and TRBJ2-7 gives the full variable domain: GAGVSQSPSNKVTEKGKDVELRCDPISGHTALYWYRQSLGQGLEFLIYFQGNSAPDKSGLPSDRFSAERTGGSVSTLTIQRTQQEDSAVYLCASSPSPLEQYFGPGTRLTVT.

V and J are TRBV9 and TRBJ2-3; D uncertain. CDR3 size: 15 residues. Germline assignment: CDR1 SGDLS and CDR2 YYNGEE. Deletions cut 0 bases from V and 2 bases from J, with 10 bases between. CDR3 in DNA: TGTGCCAGCAGCGTAGGGGGAAGCCTCACAGATACGCAGTATTTT. Its translation: CASSVGGSLTDTQYF.

The chain uses TRBV4-3 and TRBJ2-7; D is possibly TRBD1 (6 bases). V lost 0 bases to trimming and J lost 2 bases, with 11 bases between them. This CDR3 has 15 amino acids. Germline V gives CDR1 LGHNA, CDR2 YSLEER. The CDR3 DNA is TGCGCCAGCAGCCAAGATAGGGGGTTCGCCTACGAGCAGTACTTC. Amino acids: CASSQDRGFAYEQYF.

In its sample, this clonotype was seen a few times. CDR3 nucleotides: TGTGCCAGCAGTCCGGGGGACAGCCCCTACGAGCAGTACTTC. Amino acids: CASSPGDSPYEQYF. J is TRBJ2-7 and V is TRBV12-3 or TRBV12-4; D is perhaps TRBD1 (7 bases). With 5 bases removed from V and 2 bases from J, the gap between germline ends came to 13 bases. The CDR3 length is 14 residues.

The chain carries TRBV7-2 and TRBJ1-2; a weak D match, TRBD1 (6 bases). V was clipped by 0 bases and J by 2 bases, with 16 bases between them. This CDR3 has 17 amino acids. In germline, CDR1 is SGHTA, CDR2 FQGNSA. The DNA of the CDR3 is TGTGCCAGCAGCTTAGCGTACCGGACAGATCAGAACTATGGCTACACCTTC. This translates into CASSLAYRTDQNYGYTF.

This clonotype was observed a handful of times. The rearrangement joins TRBV12-3 or TRBV12-4 to TRBJ1-1; maybe TRBD1 (6 bases). The CDR3 is 13 amino acids. Trimming stripped 11 bases from V and 5 bases from J, with 18 bases between. The CDR3 spells CAGRGGFMTEAFF. The CDR3 region has the DNA TGTGCCGGGAGGGGGGGATTTATGACTGAAGCTTTCTTT.

The chain is built from TRBV15 and TRBJ1-3; D ambiguous. The CDR3 is 15 amino acids. V dropped 0 bases and J dropped 0 bases, with 6 bases sitting between them. Germline V gene lookup returns CDR1 LNHNV and CDR2 YYDKDF (reference sequence). The CDR3 reads CATSRDGSSGNTIYF. CDR3 nucleotides: TGTGCCACCAGCAGAGATGGGAGCTCTGGAAACACCATATATTTT.

The chain employs TRBV7-9 and TRBJ2-7, with a tentative D call TRBD1 (5 bases). The CDR3 is 16 amino acids. V dropped 5 bases and J dropped 0 bases, with 17 bases sitting between them. Germline-derived CDR1 and CDR2 are SEHNR and FQNEAQ (reference sequence). CDR3 sequence: CASSHDREDSSYEQYF. CDR3 DNA: TGTGCCAGCAGCCACGACAGAGAAGATAGCTCCTACGAGCAGTACTTC.

This clonotype was counted a few times. The genes are TRBV9 and TRBJ2-7; D may be TRBD2 (6 bases). CDR1 is SGDLS, CDR2 YYNGEE, per germline. V was shortened by 0 bases and J by 5 bases, with 12 bases between the two germline ends. The CDR3 has 14 amino acids. The CDR3 DNA sequence: TGTGCCAGCAGCGTAGGCAGGGACTTACACGAGCAGTACTTC. It encodes CASSVGRDLHEQYF. The full variable domain, its missing parts supplied by reference TRBV9 and TRBJ2-7, is DSGVTQTPKHLITATGQRVTLRCSPRSGDLSVYWYQQSLDQGLQFLIQYYNGEERAKGNILERFSAQQFPDLHSELNLSSLELGDSALYFCASSVGRDLHEQYFGPGTRLTVT.

This clonotype was detected a few times. The genes are TRBV6-2 or TRBV6-3 and TRBJ1-5; 8 bases are shared with TRBD1. Per germline, CDR1 MNHEY and CDR2 SVGEGT. The V and J ends lost 6 bases and 3 bases, in that order; junction bases with no gene match: 10. CDR3 size: 16 residues. This CDR3 is CASRHFGQGFNQPQHF. CDR3 bases: TGTGCCAGCAGACACTTCGGACAGGGCTTCAATCAGCCCCAGCATTTT.

Only a few counts were recorded for this clonotype. V gene TRBV6-2 or TRBV6-3 combines with J gene TRBJ2-1, with TRBD2 identical over 8 bases. V was clipped by 5 bases and J by 4 bases; unmatched bases: 7. The CDR3 length is 15 residues. Germline V CDR1 and CDR2: MNHEY, SVGEGT. This chain's CDR3 is CASSPRGGRYNEQFF. CDR3 nucleotides: TGTGCCAGCAGTCCCCGGGGGGGCCGATACAATGAGCAGTTCTTC.

The chain is built from TRBV12-3 or TRBV12-4 and TRBJ1-1, with D possibly matching TRBD1 (6 bases). This CDR3 region has 18 residues. V lost 2 bases and J lost 3, with 22 bases in between. The CDR3 nucleotides read TGTGCCAGCAGTTTATGGTGGAATGAGGGGGAATCTGACACTGAAGCTTTCTTT. Its protein product is CASSLWWNEGESDTEAFF.

This clonotype was seen a single time. The chain has TRBV6-1 and TRBJ2-1, with 9 positions matching TRBD2. The trim removed 3 bases at V and 8 bases at J, leaving 11 bases unmatched. This CDR3 region has 16 residues. Germline values: CDR1 MNHNS, CDR2 SASEGT. CDR3 in DNA: TGTGCCAGCAGTGATGCCGTGGCGGGGGGGCCATATGAGCAGTTCTTC. This encodes CASSDAVAGGPYEQFF.